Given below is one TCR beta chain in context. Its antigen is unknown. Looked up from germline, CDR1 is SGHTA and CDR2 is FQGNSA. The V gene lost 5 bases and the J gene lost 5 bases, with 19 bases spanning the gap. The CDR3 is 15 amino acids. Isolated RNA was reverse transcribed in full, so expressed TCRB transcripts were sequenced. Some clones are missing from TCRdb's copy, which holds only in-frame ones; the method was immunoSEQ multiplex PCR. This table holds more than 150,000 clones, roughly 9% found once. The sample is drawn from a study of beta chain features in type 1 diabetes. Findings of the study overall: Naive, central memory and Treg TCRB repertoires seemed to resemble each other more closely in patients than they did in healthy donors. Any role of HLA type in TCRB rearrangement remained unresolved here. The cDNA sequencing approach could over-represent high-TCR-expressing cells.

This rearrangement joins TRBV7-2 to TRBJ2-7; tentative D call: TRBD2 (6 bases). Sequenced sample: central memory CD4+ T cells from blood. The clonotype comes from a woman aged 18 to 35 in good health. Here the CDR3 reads CASSLLATGGNEQYF. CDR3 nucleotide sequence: TGTGCCAGCAGCCTCCTGGCCACTGGGGGGAACGAGCAGTACTTC.